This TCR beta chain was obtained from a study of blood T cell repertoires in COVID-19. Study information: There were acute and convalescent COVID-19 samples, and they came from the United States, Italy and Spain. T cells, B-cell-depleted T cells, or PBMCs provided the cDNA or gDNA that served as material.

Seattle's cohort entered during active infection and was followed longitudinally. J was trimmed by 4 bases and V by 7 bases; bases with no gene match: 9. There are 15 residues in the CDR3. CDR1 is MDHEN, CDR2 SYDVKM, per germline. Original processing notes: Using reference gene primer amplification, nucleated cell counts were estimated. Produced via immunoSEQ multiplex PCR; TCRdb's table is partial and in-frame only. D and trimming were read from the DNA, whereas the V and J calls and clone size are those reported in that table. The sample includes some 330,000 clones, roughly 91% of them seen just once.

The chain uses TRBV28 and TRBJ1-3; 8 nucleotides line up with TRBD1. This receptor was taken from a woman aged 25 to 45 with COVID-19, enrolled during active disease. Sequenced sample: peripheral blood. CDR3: CASIPDREAGNTIYF. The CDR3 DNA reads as TGTGCCAGCATCCCGGACAGGGAAGCCGGAAACACCATATATTTT.